These 22 T cell receptor beta chains were sequenced from one sample in a study of blood T cell repertoires in COVID-19. Using immunoSEQ multiplex PCR, the repertoire was profiled, and TCRdb retains in-frame clones only, with some absent. The sample yields about 440,000 clones, approximately 90% seen once. The sample was peripheral blood. Every receptor here comes from a woman in her thirties with acute or convalescent COVID-19.

The chain has TRBV9 and TRBJ2-7; 9 bases match TRBD2. The CDR3 is 15 residues long. CDR1 and CDR2 (germline): SGDLS, YYNGEE. V was pared by 3 bases and J by 2 bases, with 6 bases of the junction left unmatched. This CDR3 is CASSATSGVPYEQYF. For the CDR3, the DNA is TGTGCCAGCAGCGCGACTAGCGGAGTCCCCTACGAGCAGTACTTC.

The V and J genes are TRBV14 and TRBJ2-2, with 8 bases that match TRBD2. The V segment lost 8 bases and the J segment 4 bases; nucleotides outside the gene matches: 3. Germline CDR1 reads SGHDN; CDR2 reads FVKESK. The CDR3 loop spans 13 amino acids. In DNA, the CDR3 is TGTGCCAGCCGGGGGGGGACCACCGGGGAGCTGTTTTTT. Residues: CASRGGTTGELFF.

This clone was seen only a few times. J is TRBJ2-7 and V is TRBV16; TRBD1 is a possible D gene (6 bases). The CDR3 has 15 residues. The germline CDR1 and CDR2 sequences are KGHSY and FQNENV. Trimming shortened V by 0 bases and J by 1 base, and 10 bases separated the two germline ends. CDR3 DNA: TGTGCCAGCAGCCAATCGCCAGGGGATTCCTACGAGCAGTACTTC. It yields the protein CASSQSPGDSYEQYF.

The V and J genes are TRBV6-6 and TRBJ2-3; TRBD2 might be the D (6 bases). CDR1 MNHNY and CDR2 SVGAGI come from the germline V gene (reference sequence). The V gene lost 5 bases and the J gene lost 2 bases, with 14 bases spanning the gap. This CDR3 is 15 amino acids long. Here the CDR3 DNA reads TGTGCCAGCAGTATCCCGGGACTTGACACAGATACGCAGTATTTT. Translated, it gives CASSIPGLDTDTQYF.

The chain joins TRBV27 to TRBJ1-2; D remains unclear. Trimming pared 3 bases from V and 2 bases from J, leaving 7 bases between. This CDR3 has 13 residues. The germline gives CDR1 MNHEY, CDR2 SMNVEV (reference sequence). CDR3 loop: CASSFYSNYGYTF. The CDR3 DNA reads TGTGCCAGCAGTTTTTACAGCAACTATGGCTACACCTTC.

CDR3 in DNA: TGTGCCAGCAGCTTACCGGGACTGGGGGTCTACGAGCAGTACTTC. Its protein is CASSLPGLGVYEQYF. The chain joins TRBV7-9 to TRBJ2-7; D is perhaps TRBD2 (6 bases). CDR3 length: 15 amino acids. V lost 2 bases, J lost 3 bases, and 14 bases lay in between. Germline V gene data show CDR1 as SEHNR and CDR2 as FQNEAQ (reference sequence). The complete variable domain, with remaining parts taken from reference TRBV7-9 and TRBJ2-7, reads DTGVSQNPRHKITKRGQNVTFRCDPISEHNRLYWYRQTLGQGPEFLTYFQNEAQLEKSRLLSDRFSAERPKGSFSTLEIQRTEQGDSAMYLCASSLPGLGVYEQYFGPGTRLTVT.

The chain uses TRBV7-9 and TRBJ2-7; the match to TRBD1 covers 7 bases. Germline values: CDR1 SEHNR, CDR2 FQNEAQ (reference sequence). Unmatched junction bases numbered 14, after V lost 7 bases and J lost 5 bases. This CDR3 spans 15 amino acids. The DNA of the CDR3 is TGTGCCAGCACCCCCAGGGGGACAGAGGAACACGAGCAGTACTTC. Its protein product is CASTPRGTEEHEQYF.

The rearrangement uses TRBV5-1 and TRBJ2-7; a possible D gene is TRBD1 (6 bases). V shed 4 bases and J shed 7 bases, with 15 bases lying between them. Germline loops: CDR1 SGHRS, CDR2 YFSETQ. The CDR3 runs to 13 residues. CDR3: CASSPLTGGEQYF. Written as DNA, the CDR3 is TGCGCCAGCAGCCCACTGACAGGTGGGGAGCAGTACTTC.

The J gene is TRBJ2-7, the V gene TRBV5-1; 8 bases match TRBD2. Unmatched junction bases numbered 1, after V lost 0 bases and J lost 5 bases. Germline-derived CDR1 and CDR2 are SGHRS and YFSETQ. CDR3 length: 13 amino acids. The CDR3 here is CASSLGRGDEQYF. The DNA for the CDR3 is TGCGCCAGCAGCTTGGGGCGGGGGGACGAGCAGTACTTC.

The gene calls are TRBV30 and TRBJ2-7; D may be TRBD2 (6 bases). The V gene lost 0 bases and the J gene lost 2 bases, with 11 bases spanning the gap. The CDR3 is 14 residues long. Germline CDR1 GTSNPN, CDR2 SVGIG (reference sequence). The CDR3 spells CAWSVGGLTYEQYF. Written as DNA, the CDR3 is TGTGCCTGGAGTGTCGGGGGATTGACCTACGAGCAGTACTTC.

The chain joins TRBV30 to TRBJ2-7; 8 bases fit TRBD2. V shed 2 bases and J 5 bases; nucleotides not matched to a gene: 8. Per germline, CDR1 GTSNPN and CDR2 SVGIG (reference sequence). The CDR3 runs to 14 residues. Written as DNA, the CDR3 is TGTGCCTGGAGTCGTGGCGGGGGGATCAACGAGCAGTACTTC. As protein: CAWSRGGGINEQYF. Full variable domain (outside the CDR3, taken from reference TRBV30 and TRBJ2-7): SQTIHQWPATLVQPVGSPLSLECTVEGTSNPNLYWYRQAAGRGLQLLFYSVGIGQISSEVPQNLSASRPQDRQFILSSKKLLLSDSGFYLCAWSRGGGINEQYFGPGTRLTVT.

As concerns this clone: The same CDR3 can be traced to other DNA sequences in this sample. The J gene is TRBJ1-1, the V gene TRBV12-3 or TRBV12-4; D call uncertain. V was cut by 3 bases and J by 2 bases, with 4 bases left in between. CDR3 size: 12 residues. CDR3 bases: TGTGCCAGCAGTTTCTCCAACACTGAAGCTTTCTTT. Translation: CASSFSNTEAFF.

The rearrangement links TRBV30 to TRBJ1-1; 9 nucleotides match TRBD1. The germline V gene has CDR1 GTSNPN and CDR2 SVGIG (reference sequence). The CDR3 is made up of 15 amino acids. Trimming removed 7 bases from V and 8 bases from J; junction bases left unmatched: 17. In DNA, the CDR3 is TGTGCCTCCAAAATCTCCGGGACAGGGTGGGGGGAAGCTTTCTTT. As protein: CASKISGTGWGEAFF.

The V and J genes are TRBV9 and TRBJ2-6; 11 bases are a match to TRBD1. CDR3 length equals 17 residues. The junction had 5 bases not matched to a gene; V was cut back by 6 bases and J by 0 bases. The germline V gene encodes CDR1 SGDLS and CDR2 YYNGEE. CDR3 in amino acids: CASTGTGGNSGANVLTF. For the CDR3, the DNA is TGTGCCAGCACAGGGACAGGGGGTAACTCTGGGGCCAACGTCCTGACTTTC.

Concerning this clone: This may arise from a read error, as a much more abundant clone is one base away. Other DNA sequences in the same sample also yield this CDR3. The chain uses TRBV3-1 (or the pseudogene TRBV3-2) and TRBJ2-1, with TRBD1 as a possible D gene (5 bases). The CDR3 length is 13 residues. V lost 1 base to trimming and J lost 4 bases, with 5 bases between them. The germline V gene has CDR1 LGHDT and CDR2 YNNKEL (reference sequence). CDR3: CASSQAGYNEQFF. CDR3 in DNA: TGTGCCAGCAGCCAAGCAGGGTACAATGAGCAGTTCTTC.

This clone was seen a few times. V and J are TRBV5-5 and TRBJ2-3; D is ambiguous. The CDR3 is made up of 16 amino acids. Germline V lookup: CDR1 SGHKS, CDR2 YYEKEE (reference sequence). V was shortened by 2 bases and J by 2 bases, with 15 bases between the two germline ends. CDR3 amino acids: CASSFFISSVTDTQYF. CDR3 nucleotide sequence: TGTGCCAGCAGCTTTTTCATAAGTTCGGTCACAGATACGCAGTATTTT. The whole variable domain, remainder taken from reference TRBV5-5 and TRBJ2-3, is DAGVTQSPTHLIKTRGQQVTLRCSPISGHKSVSWYQQVLGQGPQFIFQYYEKEERGRGNFPDRFSARQFPNYSSELNVNALLLGDSALYLCASSFFISSVTDTQYFGPGTRLTVL.

The gene calls are TRBV12-1 and TRBJ2-7; TRBD2 is taken as the D call from the table, unchecked against the DNA. TRBV12-1 is noted as a pseudogene. This CDR3 comprises 15 residues. CDR3 in amino acids: CASSLGTVTSYEQYF. CDR3 sequence (DNA): TGTGCCAGCAGCCTAGGGACTGTAACCTCCTACGAGCAGTACTTC.

The rearrangement links TRBV19 to TRBJ2-5, with a weak D call TRBD1 (5 bases). Germline CDR1 reads LNHDA; CDR2 reads SQIVND (reference sequence). The V end was cut by 4 bases, the J end by 0 bases, with 6 bases between. CDR3 size: 13 residues. CDR3 DNA: TGTGCCAGTAGTACAGGGTACCAAGAGACCCAGTACTTC. Encoded protein: CASSTGYQETQYF.

The chain recombines TRBV11-2 with TRBJ1-1, with 8 positions matching TRBD1. The CDR3 spans 12 residues. Germline values: CDR1 SGHAT, CDR2 FQNNGV. J gave up 9 bases and V 1 base, and 1 base lay outside the gene matches. CDR3 sequence: CASSLGDRQAFF. The CDR3 DNA follows: TGTGCCAGCAGCTTAGGGGACAGGCAAGCTTTCTTT.

This chain links TRBV6-5 with TRBJ1-3; D is perhaps TRBD1 (6 bases). The CDR3 sequence is 15 residues long. Trimming pared 8 bases from V and 0 bases from J, leaving 14 bases between. Germline values: CDR1 MNHEY, CDR2 SVGAGI. This CDR3 reads CASLQGPHSGNTIYF. The CDR3 nucleotides read TGTGCCAGCTTACAGGGTCCTCACTCTGGAAACACCATATATTTT.

The rearrangement links TRBV6-5 to TRBJ2-7, with D uncertain. Trimming pared 0 bases from V and 0 bases from J, leaving 9 bases between. The CDR3 contains 15 residues. Germline-derived CDR1 and CDR2 are MNHEY and SVGAGI. The CDR3 coding sequence is TGTGCCAGCAGTTACTCCCGCCGGAGCTCCTACGAGCAGTACTTC. Protein sequence: CASSYSRRSSYEQYF.

This clone was seen a handful of times. V usage is TRBV9 and J usage is TRBJ1-1; maybe TRBD1 (5 bases). CDR3 length equals 13 residues. Trimming stripped 3 bases from V and 4 bases from J, with 10 bases between. Germline V gene data show CDR1 as SGDLS and CDR2 as YYNGEE. CDR3 nucleotide sequence: TGTGCCAGCAGCGCGGGGGGTAGCACTGAAGCTTTCTTT. Encoded protein: CASSAGGSTEAFF.